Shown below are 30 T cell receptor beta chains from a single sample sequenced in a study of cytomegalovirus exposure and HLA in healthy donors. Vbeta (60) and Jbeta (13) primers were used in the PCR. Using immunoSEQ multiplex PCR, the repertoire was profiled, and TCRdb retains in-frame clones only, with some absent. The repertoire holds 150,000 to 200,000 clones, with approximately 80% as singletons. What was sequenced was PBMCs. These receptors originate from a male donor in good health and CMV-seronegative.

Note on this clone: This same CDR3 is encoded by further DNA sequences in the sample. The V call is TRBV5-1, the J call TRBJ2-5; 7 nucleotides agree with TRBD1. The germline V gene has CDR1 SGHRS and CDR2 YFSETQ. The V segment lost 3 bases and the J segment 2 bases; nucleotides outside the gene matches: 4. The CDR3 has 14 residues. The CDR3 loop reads CASSSGTAQETQYF. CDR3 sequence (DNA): TGCGCCAGCAGCTCGGGGACAGCACAAGAGACCCAGTACTTC.

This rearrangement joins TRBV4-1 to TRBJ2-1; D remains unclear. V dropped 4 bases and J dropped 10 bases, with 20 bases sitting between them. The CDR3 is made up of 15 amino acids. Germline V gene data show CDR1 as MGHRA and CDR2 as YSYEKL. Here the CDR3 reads CASSPLAVDFREQFF. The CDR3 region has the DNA TGCGCCAGCAGCCCCCTCGCAGTCGACTTTCGGGAGCAGTTCTTC.

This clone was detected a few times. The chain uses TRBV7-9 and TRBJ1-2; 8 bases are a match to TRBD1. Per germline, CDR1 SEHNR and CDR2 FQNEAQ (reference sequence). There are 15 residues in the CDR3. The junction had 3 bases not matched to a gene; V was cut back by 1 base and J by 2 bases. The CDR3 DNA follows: TGTGCCAGCAGCTTAGACAGGGGGAGGAACTATGGCTACACCTTC. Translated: CASSLDRGRNYGYTF.

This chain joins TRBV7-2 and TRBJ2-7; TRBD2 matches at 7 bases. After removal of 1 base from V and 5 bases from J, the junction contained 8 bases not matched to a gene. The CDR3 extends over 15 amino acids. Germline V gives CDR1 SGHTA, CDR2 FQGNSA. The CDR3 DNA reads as TGTGCCAGCAGCTTAGGCGGCGGGAGCTTCGACGAGCAGTACTTC. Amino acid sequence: CASSLGGGSFDEQYF.

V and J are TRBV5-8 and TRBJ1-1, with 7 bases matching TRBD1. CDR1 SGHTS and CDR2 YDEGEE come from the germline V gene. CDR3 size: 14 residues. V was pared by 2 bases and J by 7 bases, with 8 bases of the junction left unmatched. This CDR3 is CASSFGQAAHEAFF. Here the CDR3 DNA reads TGTGCCAGCAGCTTCGGACAGGCCGCTCATGAAGCTTTCTTT.

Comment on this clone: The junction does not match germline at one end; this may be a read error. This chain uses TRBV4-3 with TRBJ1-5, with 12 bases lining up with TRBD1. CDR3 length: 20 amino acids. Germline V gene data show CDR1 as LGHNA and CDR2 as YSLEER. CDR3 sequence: CASSQELSGQGAGSDQPQHF. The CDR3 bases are TGCGCCAGCAGCCAAGAACTTTCGGGACAGGGGGCTGGTAGCGATCAGCCCCAGCATTTT.

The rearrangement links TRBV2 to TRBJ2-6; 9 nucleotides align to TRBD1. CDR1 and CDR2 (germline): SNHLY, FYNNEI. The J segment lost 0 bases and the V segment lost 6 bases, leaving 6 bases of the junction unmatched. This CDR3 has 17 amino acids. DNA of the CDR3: TGTGCCAGCAGACCGGGACAGGGTACCTCTGGGGCCAACGTCCTGACTTTC. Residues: CASRPGQGTSGANVLTF.

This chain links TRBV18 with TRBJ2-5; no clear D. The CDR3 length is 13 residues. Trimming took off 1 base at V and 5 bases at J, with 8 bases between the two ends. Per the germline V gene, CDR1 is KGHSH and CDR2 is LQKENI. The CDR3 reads CASSPRSEETQYF. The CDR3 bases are TGTGCCAGCTCACCACGCAGCGAGGAGACCCAGTACTTC.

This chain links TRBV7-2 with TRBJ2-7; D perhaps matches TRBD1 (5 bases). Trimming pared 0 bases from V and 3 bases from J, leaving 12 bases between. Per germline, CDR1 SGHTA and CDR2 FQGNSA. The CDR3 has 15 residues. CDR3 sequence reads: CASSLAKGVYYEQYF. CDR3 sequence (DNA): TGTGCCAGCAGCTTAGCGAAAGGGGTATACTACGAGCAGTACTTC.

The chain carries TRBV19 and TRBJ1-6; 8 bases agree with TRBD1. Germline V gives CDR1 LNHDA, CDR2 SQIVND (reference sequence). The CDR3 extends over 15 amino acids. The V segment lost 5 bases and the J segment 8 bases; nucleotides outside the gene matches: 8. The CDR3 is CASSPRDRKDSPLHF. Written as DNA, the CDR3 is TGTGCCAGTAGTCCCCGGGACAGGAAGGATTCACCCCTCCACTTT.

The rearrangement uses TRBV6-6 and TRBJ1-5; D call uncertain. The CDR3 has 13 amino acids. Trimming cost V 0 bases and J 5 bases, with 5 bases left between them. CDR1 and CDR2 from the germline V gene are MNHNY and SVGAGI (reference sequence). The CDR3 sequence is CASSYSIYQPQHF. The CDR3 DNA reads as TGTGCCAGCAGTTACTCAATCTATCAGCCCCAGCATTTT.

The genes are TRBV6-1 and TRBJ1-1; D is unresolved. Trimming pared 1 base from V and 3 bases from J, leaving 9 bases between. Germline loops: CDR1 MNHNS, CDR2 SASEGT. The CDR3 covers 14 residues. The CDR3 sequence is CASSEEGVYTEAFF. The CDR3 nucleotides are TGTGCCAGCAGTGAAGAAGGAGTGTACACTGAAGCTTTCTTT.

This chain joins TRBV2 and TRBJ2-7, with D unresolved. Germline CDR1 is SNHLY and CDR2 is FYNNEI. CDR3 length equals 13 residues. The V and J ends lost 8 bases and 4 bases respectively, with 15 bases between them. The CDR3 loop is CASGWRIGYEQYF. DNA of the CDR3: TGTGCCAGCGGCTGGAGAATCGGGTACGAGCAGTACTTC.

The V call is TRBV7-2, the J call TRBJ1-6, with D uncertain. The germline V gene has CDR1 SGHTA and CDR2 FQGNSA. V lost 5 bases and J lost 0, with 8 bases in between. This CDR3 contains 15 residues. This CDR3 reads CASSPASSYNSPLHF. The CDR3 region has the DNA TGTGCCAGCAGCCCTGCGAGCTCCTATAATTCACCCCTCCACTTT. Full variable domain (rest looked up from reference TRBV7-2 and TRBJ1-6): GAGVSQSPSNKVTEKGKDVELRCDPISGHTALYWYRQSLGQGLEFLIYFQGNSAPDKSGLPSDRFSAERTGGSVSTLTIQRTQQEDSAVYLCASSPASSYNSPLHFGNGTRLTVT.

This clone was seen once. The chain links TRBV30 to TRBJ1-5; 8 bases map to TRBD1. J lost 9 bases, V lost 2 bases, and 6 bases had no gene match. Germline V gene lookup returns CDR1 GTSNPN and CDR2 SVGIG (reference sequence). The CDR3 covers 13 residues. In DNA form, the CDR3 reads TGTGCCTGGAGTATACAGGGGGATTGGCCCCAGCATTTT. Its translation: CAWSIQGDWPQHF.

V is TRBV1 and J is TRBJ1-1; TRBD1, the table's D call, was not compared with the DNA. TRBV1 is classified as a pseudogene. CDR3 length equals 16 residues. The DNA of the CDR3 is TGCACCAGCAGCCAAGACCCGGGACATACGAAAATTGAAGCTTTCTTT. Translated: CTSSQDPGHTKIEAFF.

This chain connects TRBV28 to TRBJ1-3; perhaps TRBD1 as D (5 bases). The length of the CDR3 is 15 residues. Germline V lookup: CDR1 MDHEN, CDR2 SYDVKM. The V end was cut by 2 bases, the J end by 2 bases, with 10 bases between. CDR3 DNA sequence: TGTGCCAGCAGTTTAAACAGGATCGCTGGAAACACCATATATTTT. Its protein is CASSLNRIAGNTIYF.

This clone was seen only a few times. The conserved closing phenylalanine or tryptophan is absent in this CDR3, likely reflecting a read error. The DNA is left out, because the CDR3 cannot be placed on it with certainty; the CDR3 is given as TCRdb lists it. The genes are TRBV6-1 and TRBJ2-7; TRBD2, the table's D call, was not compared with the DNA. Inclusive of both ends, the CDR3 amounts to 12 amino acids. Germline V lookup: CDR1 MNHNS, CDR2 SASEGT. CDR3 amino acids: CASSEATRDSAI.

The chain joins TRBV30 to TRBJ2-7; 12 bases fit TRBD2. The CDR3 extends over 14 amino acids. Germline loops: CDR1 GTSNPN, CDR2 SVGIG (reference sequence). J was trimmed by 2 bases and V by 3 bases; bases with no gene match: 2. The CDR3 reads CAWSGLAGTYEQYF. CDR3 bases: TGTGCCTGGAGCGGACTAGCGGGAACCTACGAGCAGTACTTC.

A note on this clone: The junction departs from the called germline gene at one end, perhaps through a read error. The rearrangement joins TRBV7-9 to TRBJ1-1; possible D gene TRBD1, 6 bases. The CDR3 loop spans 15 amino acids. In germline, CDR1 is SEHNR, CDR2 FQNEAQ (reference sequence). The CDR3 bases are TGTTCCAGCAGCTTAAGTTCAGGGGTTAGCACTGAAGCTTTCTTT. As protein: CSSSLSSGVSTEAFF.

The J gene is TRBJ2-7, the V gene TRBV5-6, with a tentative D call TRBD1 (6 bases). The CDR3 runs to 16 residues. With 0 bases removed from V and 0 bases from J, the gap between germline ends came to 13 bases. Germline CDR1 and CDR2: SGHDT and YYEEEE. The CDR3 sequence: CASSLEGQGSSYEQYF. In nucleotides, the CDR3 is TGTGCCAGCAGCTTGGAGGGGCAGGGGAGCTCCTACGAGCAGTACTTC.

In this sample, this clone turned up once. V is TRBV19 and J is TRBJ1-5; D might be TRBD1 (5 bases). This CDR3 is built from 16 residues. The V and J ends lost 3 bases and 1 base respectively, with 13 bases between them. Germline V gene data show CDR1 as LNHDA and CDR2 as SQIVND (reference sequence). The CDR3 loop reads CASSIVGRASNQPQHF. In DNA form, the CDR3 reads TGTGCCAGTAGTATCGTGGGCAGGGCCAGCAATCAGCCCCAGCATTTT.

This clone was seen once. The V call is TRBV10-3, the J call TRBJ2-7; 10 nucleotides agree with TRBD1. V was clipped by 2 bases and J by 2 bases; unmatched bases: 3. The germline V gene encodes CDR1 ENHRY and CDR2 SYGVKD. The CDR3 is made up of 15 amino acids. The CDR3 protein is CAISEQGQGAYEQYF. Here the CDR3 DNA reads TGTGCCATCAGTGAGCAAGGACAGGGGGCCTACGAGCAGTACTTC.

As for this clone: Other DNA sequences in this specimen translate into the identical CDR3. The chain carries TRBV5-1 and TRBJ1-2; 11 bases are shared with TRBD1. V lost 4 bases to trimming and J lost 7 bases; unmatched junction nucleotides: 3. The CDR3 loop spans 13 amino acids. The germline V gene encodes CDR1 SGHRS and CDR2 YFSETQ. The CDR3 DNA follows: TGCGCCAGCAGCCTAGGACAGGGGGCTGGCTACACCTTC. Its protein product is CASSLGQGAGYTF. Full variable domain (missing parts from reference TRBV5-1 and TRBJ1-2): KAGVTQTPRYLIKTRGQQVTLSCSPISGHRSVSWYQQTPGQGLQFLFEYFSETQRNKGNFPGRFSGRQFSNSRSEMNVSTLELGDSALYLCASSLGQGAGYTFGSGTRLTVV.

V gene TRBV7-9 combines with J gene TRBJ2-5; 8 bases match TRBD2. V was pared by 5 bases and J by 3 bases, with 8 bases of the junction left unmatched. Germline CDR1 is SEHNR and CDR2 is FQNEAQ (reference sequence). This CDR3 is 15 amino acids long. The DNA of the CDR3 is TGTGCCAGCAGCACGAGCCCGGGACTAGAAGAGACCCAGTACTTC. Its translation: CASSTSPGLEETQYF.

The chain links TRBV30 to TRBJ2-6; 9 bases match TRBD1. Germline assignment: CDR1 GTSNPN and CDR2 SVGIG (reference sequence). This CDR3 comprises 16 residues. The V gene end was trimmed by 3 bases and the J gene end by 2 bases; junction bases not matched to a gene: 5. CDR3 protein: CAWSFNRGPGANVLTF. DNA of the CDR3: TGTGCCTGGAGCTTTAACAGGGGGCCTGGGGCCAACGTCCTGACTTTC.

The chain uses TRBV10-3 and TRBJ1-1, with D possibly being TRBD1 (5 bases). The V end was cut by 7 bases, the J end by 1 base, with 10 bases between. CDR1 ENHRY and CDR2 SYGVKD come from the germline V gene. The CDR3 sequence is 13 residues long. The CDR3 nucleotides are TGTGCCATCACCCTCGGGGGGAACACTGAAGCTTTCTTT. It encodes CAITLGGNTEAFF.

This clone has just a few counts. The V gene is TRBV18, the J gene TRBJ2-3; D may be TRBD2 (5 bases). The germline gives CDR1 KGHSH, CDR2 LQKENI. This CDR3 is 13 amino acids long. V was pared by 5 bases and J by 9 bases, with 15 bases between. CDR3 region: CASSTATSRTQYF. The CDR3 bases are TGTGCCAGCTCAACTGCCACTAGTAGAACGCAGTATTTT.

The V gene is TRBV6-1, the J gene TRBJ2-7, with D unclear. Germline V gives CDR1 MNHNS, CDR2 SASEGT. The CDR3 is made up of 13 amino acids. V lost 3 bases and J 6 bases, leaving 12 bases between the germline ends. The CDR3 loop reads CASSDGNGAEQYF. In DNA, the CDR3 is TGTGCCAGCAGTGACGGTAATGGTGCCGAGCAGTACTTC.

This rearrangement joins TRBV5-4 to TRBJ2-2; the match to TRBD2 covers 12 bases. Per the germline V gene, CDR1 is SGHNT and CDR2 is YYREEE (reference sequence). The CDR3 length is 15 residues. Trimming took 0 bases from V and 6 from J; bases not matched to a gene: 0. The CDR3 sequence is CASSLGTSGAGELFF. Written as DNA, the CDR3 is TGTGCCAGCAGCTTGGGGACTAGCGGGGCCGGGGAGCTGTTTTTT.